This T cell receptor beta chain was captured by sequencing in a study of CD8+CD57+ T cells in acquired aplastic anemia. Background on the study: When averaged, DNA from sorted CD4+ and CD8+ cells came to 3.2 ug. Study-wide findings and caveats: Fewer than 30 CD8+ CDR3 sequences were shared between patients and controls. For CD8+ Simpson's diversity, patients and controls showed no significant difference.

The template for TCR beta VDJ and CDR3 sequence profiling was genomic DNA. TCRdb called the reads again in MiXCR, with one record for every CDR3 protein. This table holds about 170,000 distinct CDR3 sequences, approximately 40% found once. The germline V gene encodes CDR1 WSHSY and CDR2 SAAADI. V trimming: 0 bases; J trimming: 6 bases; junction bases outside the gene matches: 6. The CDR3 is 15 residues long. On this clonotype itself: Its target is unknown.

Specimen: sorted CD4+, CD8+, or CD8+CD57+ T cells (not recorded which) from PBMCs. V and J are TRBV10-2 and TRBJ2-7, with 9 bases aligning to TRBD2. The TCR comes from a human donor in good health. The CDR3 nucleotides are TGCGCCAGCAGTGAGTCTAGCGGGAGAAGAGGCGAGCAGTACTTC. Translation gives CASSESSGRRGEQYF.